The 27 T cell receptor beta chains in this list originate from one sample, sequenced in a study of metastatic and nonmetastatic thyroid tumors. TCRdb called clones again from the PCR reads with MiXCR. The sample carries roughly 9,700 clones, around 29% recorded once. Until they underwent thyroid surgery, no patient had received any treatment. The sample taken for sequencing was tumor tissue. These receptor sequences come from a female donor with papillary thyroid cancer or a benign thyroid nodule (not recorded which). Some clones in this sample may be carry-over from other donors' samples.

This clone is classed as medium-sized. V gene TRBV7-2 combines with J gene TRBJ2-7; 10 bases line up with TRBD1. The CDR3 loop spans 15 amino acids. V gave up 5 bases and J gave up 2 bases; unmatched junction bases: 6. Per germline, CDR1 SGHTA and CDR2 FQGNSA. CDR3 nucleotides: TGTGCCAGCAGCCTAGGACAGGGGGGGACCTACGAGCAGTACTTC. It yields the protein CASSLGQGGTYEQYF.

The sample holds a few counts of this clone. This CDR3 fails to terminate in the conserved phenylalanine or tryptophan, so it likely reflects a read error. The V call is TRBV6-2 or TRBV6-3, the J call TRBJ1-2; 11 bases fit TRBD1. The CDR3 extends over 15 amino acids. With V trimmed by 6 bases and J by 4 bases, 7 bases remained unmatched. The germline V gene has CDR1 MNHEY and CDR2 SVGEGT. CDR3 loop: CASRRGQGELYGYTL. CDR3 in DNA: TGTGCCAGCAGGCGGGGACAGGGGGAACTCTATGGCTACACCCTC.

Turning to this clone: Additional DNA sequences in this sample encode the identical CDR3. CDR3 in amino acids: CASSQDAGNTEAFF. The DNA of the CDR3 is TGCGCCAGCAGCCAAGATGCAGGGAACACTGAAGCTTTCTTT. The rearrangement uses TRBV4-1 and TRBJ1-1; no firm D call. The V end was cut by 0 bases, the J end by 1 base, with 6 bases between. There are 14 residues in the CDR3. Germline V lookup: CDR1 MGHRA, CDR2 YSYEKL.

This clone was observed many times. This sequence joins TRBV27 and TRBJ1-1, with 8 positions matching TRBD1. CDR3 size: 15 residues. V lost 0 bases, J lost 4 bases, and 4 bases stayed unmatched. Per the germline V gene, CDR1 is MNHEY and CDR2 is SMNVEV (reference sequence). The CDR3 DNA reads TGTGCCAGCAGTTTATCGAACACAGGGGGCACTGAAGCTTTCTTT. Translating gives CASSLSNTGGTEAFF.

This rearrangement joins TRBV6-2 or TRBV6-3 to TRBJ2-7; D is perhaps TRBD2 (6 bases). The CDR3 spans 12 residues. Germline loops: CDR1 MNHEY, CDR2 SVGEGT. Trimming took 4 bases from V and 5 from J, leaving 9 bases between them. For the CDR3, the DNA is TGTGCCAGCAGTTCGACTAGAGACGAGCAGTACGTC. Translation: CASSSTRDEQYV.

The chain carries TRBV20-1 and TRBJ2-7; 14 nucleotides match TRBD2. The trim removed 5 bases at V and 4 bases at J, leaving 7 bases unmatched. This CDR3 contains 15 residues. CDR1 is DFQATT, CDR2 SNEGSKA, per germline (reference sequence). CDR3 loop: CSALTSGRGGYEQYF. CDR3 sequence (DNA): TGCAGTGCTTTGACTAGCGGGAGGGGGGGATACGAGCAGTACTTC.

This clone is medium-sized by share. An end of the junction does not agree with germline; a read error may underlie this. Other nucleotide sequences from this sample produce the same CDR3. The rearrangement uses TRBV30 and TRBJ1-2; possible D gene TRBD1, 5 bases. This CDR3 contains 12 residues. CDR1 GTSNPN and CDR2 SVGIG come from the germline V gene (reference sequence). The chain's CDR3 is CAWTPGQGRAIF. CDR3 bases: TGTGCCTGGACCCCTGGGCAGGGAAGGGCCATCTTC.

This clone rates as medium-sized (0.01 to 0.1%). The V call is TRBV4-1, the J call TRBJ2-4; D perhaps matches TRBD1 (6 bases). This CDR3 spans 13 amino acids. Germline V gene sequence: CDR1 MGHRA, CDR2 YSYEKL. V was clipped by 3 bases and J by 11 bases, with 14 bases between them. The CDR3 DNA reads as TGCGCCAGCAGCCACCCTAGGGGACATTTTCAGTACTTC. Translated: CASSHPRGHFQYF.

The gene calls are TRBV5-1 and TRBJ2-7, with TRBD1 identical over 7 bases. The CDR3 sequence is 14 residues long. The germline V gene has CDR1 SGHRS and CDR2 YFSETQ. V shed 4 bases, J shed 4 bases, and the junction held 8 bases outside the gene matches. DNA for the CDR3: TGCGCCAGCAGCGCTCGACAGGGCCAGTACGAGCAGTACTTC. Translation: CASSARQGQYEQYF. The full variable domain, rest sourced from reference TRBV5-1 and TRBJ2-7, is KAGVTQTPRYLIKTRGQQVTLSCSPISGHRSVSWYQQTPGQGLQFLFEYFSETQRNKGNFPGRFSGRQFSNSRSEMNVSTLELGDSALYLCASSARQGQYEQYFGPGTRLTVT.

Regarding this clone: A much larger clone differs by one base, so this may be a read error. The genes are TRBV7-7 and TRBJ2-3; D gene ambiguous. This CDR3 has 13 amino acids. Germline V CDR1 and CDR2: SSHAT, FNYEAQ (reference sequence). CDR3 DNA sequence: TGTGCTAGCAGCTTAGTGCTCACAGATACGCAGTATTTT. Amino acid sequence: CASSLVLTDTQYF.

This clone was counted ten times or more. The V and J genes are TRBV4-1 and TRBJ2-7, with a weak D call TRBD2 (5 bases). The germline V and J ends were trimmed by 4 bases and 6 bases, with 13 bases remaining between them. This CDR3 region has 13 residues. The germline V gene has CDR1 MGHRA and CDR2 YSYEKL. CDR3 DNA: TGCGCCAGCAGCCTATCACTAGTCTCCGAGCAGTACTTC. It specifies CASSLSLVSEQYF.

The V call is TRBV13, the J call TRBJ2-7, with D unresolved. Looked up from germline, CDR1 is PRHDT and CDR2 is FYEKMQ (reference sequence). Trimming took off 1 base at V and 3 bases at J, with 10 bases between the two ends. The CDR3 loop spans 14 amino acids. Written as DNA, the CDR3 is TGTGCCAGCAGCTTAGTAGGGCAGCACTACGAGCAGTACTTC. This encodes CASSLVGQHYEQYF.

This clone has ten or more counts. The CDR3 coding sequence is TGCGCCAGCAGATCACAGGGGGCTGAAGATACGCAGTATTTT. It is translated as CASRSQGAEDTQYF. The genes are TRBV5-1 and TRBJ2-3; 9 bases agree with TRBD1. CDR1 is SGHRS and CDR2 is YFSETQ in the germline V gene. The CDR3 totals 14 residues. Unmatched junction bases numbered 6, after V lost 5 bases and J lost 5 bases.

CDR3 sequence (DNA): TGTGCCAGCAGCCAAGAATGGGGCACAGATACACGGTATTTT. Translation: CASSQEWGTDTRYF. J is TRBJ2-3 and V is TRBV7-2; TRBD1 is a possible D gene (5 bases). V was trimmed by 5 bases and J by 14 bases, leaving 23 bases between them. The CDR3 totals 14 residues. Germline V gene lookup returns CDR1 SGHTA and CDR2 FQGNSA.

This clone rates as medium-sized. This rearrangement joins TRBV6-1 to TRBJ2-5, with a possible D match to TRBD1 (6 bases). Between the trimmed V and J ends, which lost 6 bases and 5 bases, there was a span of 13 bases. The germline gives CDR1 MNHNS, CDR2 SASEGT. CDR3 length: 13 amino acids. The CDR3 DNA is TGTGCCAGCAGCTACAGGGAAGGCGAGACCCAGTACTTC. Encoded protein: CASSYREGETQYF.

This clone was detected a few times. The J gene is TRBJ2-7, the V gene TRBV15; perhaps TRBD1 as D (6 bases). This CDR3 region has 14 residues. CDR1 and CDR2 (germline): LNHNV, YYDKDF (reference sequence). Deletions cut 3 bases from V and 1 base from J, with 10 bases between. CDR3 nucleotides: TGTGCCACCAGCAGCCGTAGGGGGTCCTACGAGCAGTACTTC. It codes for CATSSRRGSYEQYF.

This clone was seen a single time. The V call is TRBV2, the J call TRBJ2-5, with 9 bases fitting TRBD2. CDR1 and CDR2 from the germline V gene are SNHLY and FYNNEI. The ends lost 8 bases at V and 5 bases at J; junction bases unmatched: 15. This CDR3 is 16 amino acids long. The CDR3 bases are TGTGCCAGCCGTCAAGCAGCGGGAGGAGAAGAGGAGACCCAGTACTTC. Its protein is CASRQAAGGEEETQYF. The full variable domain, with the rest looked up from reference TRBV2 and TRBJ2-5, is EPEVTQTPSHQVTQMGQEVILRCVPISNHLYFYWYRQILGQKVEFLVSFYNNEISEKSEIFDDQFSVERPDGSNFTLKIRSTKLEDSAMYFCASRQAAGGEEETQYFGPGTRLLVL.

The rearrangement links TRBV6-2 or TRBV6-3 to TRBJ1-1, with D tentatively TRBD1 (5 bases). Germline CDR1 reads MNHEY; CDR2 reads SVGEGT. With 4 bases removed from V and 5 bases from J, the gap between germline ends came to 14 bases. This CDR3 has 14 residues. The CDR3 region is CASSSSAGGTEAFF. In DNA, the CDR3 is TGTGCCAGCAGTTCCTCGGCGGGGGGGACTGAAGCTTTCTTT.

The sample holds many counts of this clone. The chain links TRBV6-2 or TRBV6-3 to TRBJ2-2, with 8 bases that match TRBD1. The germline V gene encodes CDR1 MNHEY and CDR2 SVGEGT. The CDR3 runs to 15 residues. Losses at the gene ends were 4 bases for V and 3 bases for J; bases not matched to a gene: 4. The CDR3 is CASSSQGAYTGELFF. The CDR3 coding sequence is TGTGCCAGCAGTTCTCAGGGGGCCTACACCGGGGAGCTGTTTTTT.

The chain is built from TRBV5-1 and TRBJ1-4; D not certain. V was cut by 0 bases and J by 0 bases, with 6 bases left in between. The CDR3 has 15 residues. CDR1 and CDR2 (germline): SGHRS, YFSETQ. The CDR3, as DNA: TGCGCCAGCAGCTTGGTTGGTGCAACTAATGAAAAACTGTTTTTT. This gives the protein CASSLVGATNEKLFF.

This clone was detected ten times or more. The chain's CDR3 is CASSLPSGLTDTQYF. The CDR3 DNA follows: TGTGCCAGCAGTTTGCCTAGCGGGCTCACAGATACGCAGTATTTT. V and J are TRBV28 and TRBJ2-3, with 8 bases identical to TRBD2. Germline loops: CDR1 MDHEN, CDR2 SYDVKM. This CDR3 contains 15 residues. V lost 3 bases and J lost 2; bases outside the gene matches: 4.

This clone was observed at least ten times. Possible read error: a much larger clone is one base away. The sample carries other DNA sequences with the same CDR3. V and J are TRBV19 and TRBJ2-1; 13 bases are a match to TRBD2. This CDR3 has 13 amino acids. V was clipped by 5 bases and J by 13 bases; unmatched bases: 5. Germline-derived CDR1 and CDR2 are LNHDA and SQIVND (reference sequence). CDR3 in amino acids: CASSLGTSGAQFF. The CDR3 region has the DNA TGTGCCAGTAGTCTGGGGACTAGCGGGGCCCAGTTCTTC.

This clone was detected a few times. The chain links TRBV7-3 to TRBJ2-2, with D perhaps matching TRBD1 or TRBD2 (5 bases each). The germline V gene has CDR1 SGHTA and CDR2 FQGTGA. The CDR3 extends over 14 amino acids. Trimming removed 4 bases at V and 5 bases at J, with 11 bases between. The CDR3 is CASSSGWGTGELFF. CDR3 in DNA: TGTGCCAGCAGCTCTGGGTGGGGGACCGGGGAGCTGTTTTTT.

The rearrangement links TRBV6-1 to TRBJ2-7; D not resolved. V was shortened by 0 bases and J by 2 bases, with 11 bases between the two germline ends. The CDR3 totals 15 residues. The V gene's germline CDR1 is MNHNS and CDR2 SASEGT. The CDR3 DNA follows: TGTGCCAGCAGTGAAGCGCAAGGCGCCCCCTACGAGCAGTACGTC. This codes for CASSEAQGAPYEQYV.

This clone is labeled medium-sized (0.01 to 0.1%). J is TRBJ1-2 and V is TRBV28; tentatively, D is TRBD1 (6 bases). Trimming removed 4 bases at V and 5 bases at J, with 14 bases between. Germline CDR1 reads MDHEN; CDR2 reads SYDVKM. The CDR3 contains 14 residues. Here the CDR3 reads CASSSGGLGYGYTF. The DNA of the CDR3 is TGTGCCAGCAGTTCTGGGGGGCTCGGATATGGCTACACCTTC.

The table lists this clone with many counts. The gene calls are TRBV5-1 and TRBJ2-3; the D call may be TRBD1 or TRBD2 (6 bases each). CDR1 SGHRS and CDR2 YFSETQ come from the germline V gene. CDR3 size: 15 residues. The V gene lost 7 bases and the J gene lost 5 bases, with 20 bases spanning the gap. Here the CDR3 reads CASAHRGGQGDTQYF. In nucleotides, the CDR3 is TGCGCCAGCGCCCACCGTGGGGGGCAGGGAGATACGCAGTATTTT.

The J gene is TRBJ1-2, the V gene TRBV30, with D possibly TRBD1 on 6 matching bases. Per germline, CDR1 GTSNPN and CDR2 SVGIG (reference sequence). Trimming left V 3 bases short and J 4 bases short, with 12 bases between. The CDR3 runs 13 residues. The CDR3: CAWRQDSRYGYTF. In nucleotides, the CDR3 is TGTGCCTGGAGGCAGGACAGCCGCTATGGCTACACCTTC.